The clone carrying this T cell receptor (beta chain) was seen only a few times. This entry belongs to a study of blood T cell repertoires in COVID-19. Looking at the study overall: Both acute and convalescent COVID-19 samples were obtained from the United States, Italy and Spain. Sources were T cells, B-cell-depleted T cells, or PBMCs; the material itself was cDNA or gDNA.

As processed by the authors: Reference gene primer amplification gave nucleated cell count estimates. Sequenced by immunoSEQ multiplex PCR; TCRdb stores in-frame clones only, minus some. V and J calls and clone size are given by that table; D and trimming were obtained from the DNA. The sample yields 97,000 or so clones, 75% to 85% seen once. Sequencing was performed on peripheral blood. This TCR derives from an elderly woman with active or convalescent COVID-19.

Written as DNA, the CDR3 is TGTGCCAGCAGCTTATTTTCCCCGACTAGCGGGAGGGCCAAGCAGTTCTTC. This gives the protein CASSLFSPTSGRAKQFF. This sequence joins TRBV7-3 and TRBJ2-1; 14 nucleotides align to TRBD2. This CDR3 comprises 17 residues. Trimming removed 2 bases from V and 11 bases from J; junction bases left unmatched: 11. In germline, CDR1 is SGHTA, CDR2 FQGTGA.